Shown below are 25 T cell receptor beta chains from a single sample sequenced in a study of preoperative IRX-2 immunotherapy in early breast cancer. Treatment given: preoperative locoregional IRX-2 cytokine immunotherapy. Method: immunoSEQ multiplex PCR; TCRdb's copy keeps in-frame clones and lacks some. The repertoire holds roughly 57,000 clones, with 94% as singletons. The sample was collected from a patient treated with IRX-2 immunotherapy. The receptors were sampled from a human donor with breast cancer.

V usage is TRBV27 and J usage is TRBJ2-7; TRBD1 matches at 10 bases. This CDR3 spans 14 amino acids. The trim removed 5 bases at V and 5 bases at J, leaving 6 bases unmatched. Per the germline V gene, CDR1 is MNHEY and CDR2 is SMNVEV (reference sequence). The CDR3 loop reads CASSHGQGVDEQYF. In DNA, the CDR3 is TGTGCCAGCAGTCACGGACAGGGGGTAGACGAGCAGTACTTC.

The chain carries TRBV18 and TRBJ2-2; D gene uncertain. The CDR3 is made up of 15 amino acids. The V and J ends lost 6 bases and 0 bases respectively, with 11 bases between them. CDR1 and CDR2 (germline): KGHSH, LQKENI. CDR3 bases: TGTGCCAGCTCTATTATAGGTGCGAACACCGGGGAGCTGTTTTTT. Translation: CASSIIGANTGELFF.

The V call is TRBV7-2, the J call TRBJ2-2; D is tentatively TRBD1 or TRBD2 (7 bases each). The germline V gene encodes CDR1 SGHTA and CDR2 FQGNSA. V lost 8 bases to trimming and J lost 5 bases, with 15 bases between them. The CDR3 is made up of 14 amino acids. Here the CDR3 DNA reads TGTGCCAGCGGCAGACAGGGAGGGACCGGGGAGCTGTTTTTT. Protein: CASGRQGGTGELFF.

The V and J genes are TRBV2 and TRBJ2-5; 11 nucleotides match TRBD2. The end of the DNA fits TRBJ2-7 better, so the J call may be wrong. Germline V gene lookup returns CDR1 SNHLY and CDR2 FYNNEI. This CDR3 spans 14 amino acids. The CDR3 DNA follows: TGTGCCAGCATTCGACTAGCGGGGAGTGACGAGCAGTACTTC. Translation: CASIRLAGSDEQYF.

The count of this clone is one. The rearrangement joins TRBV7-8 to TRBJ2-7; D is perhaps TRBD2 (6 bases). This CDR3 has 16 amino acids. CDR1 and CDR2 from the germline V gene are SGHVS and FQNEAQ. The V end was cut by 4 bases, the J end by 3 bases, with 19 bases between. The CDR3 DNA reads TGTGCCAGCAGCTCTCCGTGGGGGGTGGGGGGCTACGAGCAGTACTTC. It translates to CASSSPWGVGGYEQYF.

The chain links TRBV7-9 to TRBJ2-7, with a tentative D call TRBD1 (6 bases). CDR3 length: 12 residues. Germline CDR1 is SEHNR and CDR2 is FQNEAQ (reference sequence). Between the trimmed V and J ends, which lost 6 bases and 5 bases, there was a span of 11 bases. In nucleotides, the CDR3 is TGTGCCAGCAGACAGGACAGTCACGAGCAGTACTTC. Amino acids: CASRQDSHEQYF.

This sequence joins TRBV10-2 and TRBJ1-6, with D maybe TRBD1 (5 bases). Trimming took off 5 bases at V and 7 bases at J, with 9 bases between the two ends. Looked up from germline, CDR1 is WSHSY and CDR2 is SAAADI. The CDR3 is made up of 13 amino acids. CDR3 sequence (DNA): TGCGCCAGCAGTCGCAGGGAAAATTCACCCCTCCACTTT. This translates into CASSRRENSPLHF.

V gene TRBV28 combines with J gene TRBJ2-3; 7 positions match TRBD2. J was trimmed by 6 bases and V by 8 bases; bases with no gene match: 11. Germline V gene lookup returns CDR1 MDHEN and CDR2 SYDVKM. CDR3 length: 14 residues. CDR3 amino acids: CASSRWGGRDTQYF. The CDR3 DNA follows: TGTGCCAGCTCACGTTGGGGGGGGAGGGATACGCAGTATTTT.

This sequence joins TRBV20-1 and TRBJ2-4; D remains ambiguous. V lost 5 bases, J lost 9 bases, and 11 bases lay in between. The germline V gene has CDR1 DFQATT and CDR2 SNEGSKA (reference sequence). This CDR3 has 11 amino acids. In DNA, the CDR3 is TGCAGTGCTGTTGGACCTGTCATTCAGTACTTC. Translating it yields CSAVGPVIQYF.

V usage is TRBV5-6 and J usage is TRBJ1-1, with D possibly TRBD1 on 5 matching bases. This CDR3 region has 13 residues. V dropped 4 bases and J dropped 5 bases, with 12 bases sitting between them. CDR1 and CDR2 from the germline V gene are SGHDT and YYEEEE. The chain's CDR3 is CASSKPTVTEAFF. The CDR3 region has the DNA TGTGCCAGCAGCAAACCGACAGTTACTGAAGCTTTCTTT.

The table lists this clone with a count of one. V and J are TRBV18 and TRBJ1-1; D is undetermined. The germline V gene has CDR1 KGHSH and CDR2 LQKENI. CDR3 length: 12 residues. V gave up 2 bases and J gave up 0 bases, with 1 base separating them. The CDR3 spells CASSPMNTEAFF. CDR3 DNA sequence: TGTGCCAGCTCACCAATGAACACTGAAGCTTTCTTT.

The rearrangement uses TRBV5-1 and TRBJ1-2; TRBD1 aligns across 9 bases. The junction had 11 bases not matched to a gene; V was cut back by 4 bases and J by 4 bases. In germline, CDR1 is SGHRS, CDR2 YFSETQ. This CDR3 contains 16 residues. CDR3 bases: TGCGCCAGCAGCCCCAGTCCGGGACAGGGAACCTATGGCTACACCTTC. It yields the protein CASSPSPGQGTYGYTF.

This rearrangement joins TRBV21-1 to TRBJ2-1; the table names TRBD2, a call not compared with the DNA. TRBV21-1 corresponds to a pseudogene. The CDR3 has 17 amino acids. The chain's CDR3 is CASSPGVSEGGENEQFF. DNA for the CDR3: TGTGCCAGCAGCCCAGGGGTCAGCGAGGGGGGGGAAAATGAGCAGTTCTTC.

The chain employs TRBV27 and TRBJ1-2, with 9 bases that match TRBD1. The CDR3 has 14 amino acids. The V gene's germline CDR1 is MNHEY and CDR2 SMNVEV (reference sequence). V shed 2 bases, J shed 5 bases, and the junction held 3 bases outside the gene matches. The DNA of the CDR3 is TGTGCCAGCAGTTTAACCGGGACAGGGTATGGCTACACCTTC. Protein product: CASSLTGTGYGYTF.

This rearrangement joins TRBV4-1 to TRBJ2-7; the D is unclear. This CDR3 is 17 amino acids long. The germline CDR1 and CDR2 sequences are MGHRA and YSYEKL. Trimming took off 5 bases at V and 5 bases at J, with 25 bases between the two ends. CDR3 region: CASSSQEVGATWDEQYF. CDR3 bases: TGCGCCAGCAGCTCACAAGAGGTCGGAGCGACCTGGGACGAGCAGTACTTC.

The chain combines TRBV5-4 with TRBJ2-7; possibly TRBD1 for D (6 bases). Germline CDR1 reads SGHNT; CDR2 reads YYREEE (reference sequence). The CDR3 totals 11 residues. V lost 4 bases and J lost 7, with 9 bases in between. The CDR3 bases are TGTGCCAGCAGCCGGGACACGGAGCAGTACTTC. Its protein is CASSRDTEQYF.

This clone was observed a handful of times. J is TRBJ2-2 and V is TRBV6-5; 8 bases agree with TRBD1. Germline V gives CDR1 MNHEY, CDR2 SVGAGI. J lost 6 bases, V lost 10 bases, and 7 bases had no gene match. There are 13 residues in the CDR3. CDR3 in DNA: TGTGCCACCCGGGACAGGACCGCCGGGGAGCTGTTTTTT. This encodes CATRDRTAGELFF.

The chain employs TRBV14 and TRBJ1-2, with D maybe TRBD1 (6 bases). This CDR3 has 17 amino acids. V lost 0 bases and J lost 4, with 18 bases in between. Germline loops: CDR1 SGHDN, CDR2 FVKESK. In DNA form, the CDR3 reads TGTGCCAGCAGCCAAGATAGGGGGTACGCTCTCCCCTATGGCTACACCTTC. Its translation is CASSQDRGYALPYGYTF. The whole variable domain, filled in from reference TRBV14 and TRBJ1-2, reads EAGVTQFPSHSVIEKGQTVTLRCDPISGHDNLYWYRRVMGKEIKFLLHFVKESKQDESGMPNNRFLAERTGGTYSTLKVQPAELEDSGVYFCASSQDRGYALPYGYTFGSGTRLTVV.

The chain links TRBV4-1 to TRBJ1-5, with D perhaps TRBD1 (6 bases). From germline, CDR1 is MGHRA and CDR2 YSYEKL. V dropped 1 base and J dropped 5 bases, with 15 bases sitting between them. The CDR3 runs to 16 residues. The CDR3 coding sequence is TGCGCCAGCAGCCAAGGGGGGCCACCGGGGGATCAGCCCCAGCATTTT. This sequence encodes CASSQGGPPGDQPQHF.

The V call is TRBV4-2, the J call TRBJ1-6; 7 positions agree with TRBD1. Trimming took 6 bases from V and 1 from J; bases not matched to a gene: 9. The germline gives CDR1 LGHNA, CDR2 YNFKEQ. This CDR3 is built from 17 residues. CDR3 sequence (DNA): TGTGCCAGCAGACCCGACAGGGAGGGGTCCTATAATTCACCCCTCCACTTT. As protein: CASRPDREGSYNSPLHF.

The chain has TRBV19 and TRBJ1-2; tentatively, D is TRBD1 (6 bases). The CDR3 runs to 16 residues. V lost 5 bases to trimming and J lost 6 bases, with 22 bases between them. Germline CDR1 reads LNHDA; CDR2 reads SQIVND (reference sequence). As DNA, the CDR3 is TGTGCCAGTAGTCTTCAAGGGGGGGCGGGGATCAATGGCTACACCTTC. Its protein product is CASSLQGGAGINGYTF. Full variable domain (missing parts from reference TRBV19 and TRBJ1-2): DGGITQSPKYLFRKEGQNVTLSCEQNLNHDAMYWYRQDPGQGLRLIYYSQIVNDFQKGDIAEGYSVSREKKESFPLTVTSAQKNPTAFYLCASSLQGGAGINGYTFGSGTRLTVV.

The V call is TRBV15, the J call TRBJ2-3; unclear D gene. V lost 0 bases to trimming and J lost 1 base, with 5 bases between them. Germline V CDR1 and CDR2: LNHNV, YYDKDF (reference sequence). The CDR3 has 14 amino acids. CDR3: CATSRDAGTDTQYF. CDR3 bases: TGTGCCACCAGCAGAGATGCGGGCACAGATACGCAGTATTTT.

The CDR3, as DNA: TGCGCCAGCAGTCGACAACTCGAATTAAATGAGCAGTTCTTC. Its protein is CASSRQLELNEQFF. The chain recombines TRBV5-1 with TRBJ2-1; the D is unclear. The germline CDR1 and CDR2 sequences are SGHRS and YFSETQ. The CDR3 is 14 amino acids. V was shortened by 5 bases and J by 7 bases, with 16 bases between the two germline ends.

The V and J genes are TRBV9 and TRBJ2-3, with TRBD1 matching 8 bases. Germline loops: CDR1 SGDLS, CDR2 YYNGEE. The CDR3 has 16 amino acids. V gave up 0 bases and J gave up 0 bases; unmatched junction bases: 3. CDR3 sequence: CASSVVGDRSTDTQYF. The CDR3 DNA reads as TGTGCCAGCAGCGTAGTGGGGGACAGGAGCACAGATACGCAGTATTTT.

In this sample, this clone turned up a few times. The gene calls are TRBV4-1 and TRBJ2-7; 8 bases fit TRBD1. The CDR3 covers 15 residues. V lost 1 base, J lost 4 bases, and 6 bases stayed unmatched. Germline CDR1 MGHRA, CDR2 YSYEKL. The CDR3 DNA reads as TGCGCCAGCAGCCAAGGGACAGGGAATGGGTACGAGCAGTACTTC. This encodes CASSQGTGNGYEQYF.